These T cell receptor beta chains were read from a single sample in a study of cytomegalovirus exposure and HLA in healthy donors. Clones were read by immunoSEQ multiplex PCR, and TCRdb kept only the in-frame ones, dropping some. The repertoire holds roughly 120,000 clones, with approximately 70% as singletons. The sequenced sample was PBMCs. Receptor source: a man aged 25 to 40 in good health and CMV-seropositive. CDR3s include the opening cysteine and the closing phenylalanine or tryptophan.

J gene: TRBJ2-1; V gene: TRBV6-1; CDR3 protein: CASSALTSGSPGEQFF
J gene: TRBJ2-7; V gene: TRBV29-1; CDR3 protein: CSVVLGTAYEQYF
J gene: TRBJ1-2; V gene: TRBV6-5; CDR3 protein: CASSPRTTGGYTF
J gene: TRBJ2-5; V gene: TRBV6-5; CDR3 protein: CASRRKETQYF
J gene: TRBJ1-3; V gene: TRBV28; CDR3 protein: CASSGLGSGNTIYF
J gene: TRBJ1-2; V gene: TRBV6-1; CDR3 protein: CAVRRGVTYGYTF
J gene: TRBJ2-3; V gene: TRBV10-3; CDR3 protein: CAIGTGSTDTQYF
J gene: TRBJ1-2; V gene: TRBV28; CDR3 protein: CASSLAQGRGNYGYTF
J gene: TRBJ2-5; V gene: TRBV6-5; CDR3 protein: CASSYSTTRETQYF
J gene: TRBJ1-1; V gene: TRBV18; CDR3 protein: CASRRQENTEAFF
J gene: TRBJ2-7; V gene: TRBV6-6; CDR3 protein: CASSYSSDRGDEQYF
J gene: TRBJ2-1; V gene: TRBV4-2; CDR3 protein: CASSQESTLLEGEQFF
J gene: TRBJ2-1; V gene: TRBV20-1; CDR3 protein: CSAIGGEQFF
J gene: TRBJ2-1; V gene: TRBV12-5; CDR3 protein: CASGSLMGLYNEQFF
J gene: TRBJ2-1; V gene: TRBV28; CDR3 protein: CASSSGASYNEQFF
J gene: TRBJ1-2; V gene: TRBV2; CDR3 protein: CASTSLNQGQYGYTF
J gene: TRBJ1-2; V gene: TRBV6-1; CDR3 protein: CASSESGYSGYTF
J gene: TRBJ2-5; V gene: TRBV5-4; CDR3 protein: CASSLRGETQYF